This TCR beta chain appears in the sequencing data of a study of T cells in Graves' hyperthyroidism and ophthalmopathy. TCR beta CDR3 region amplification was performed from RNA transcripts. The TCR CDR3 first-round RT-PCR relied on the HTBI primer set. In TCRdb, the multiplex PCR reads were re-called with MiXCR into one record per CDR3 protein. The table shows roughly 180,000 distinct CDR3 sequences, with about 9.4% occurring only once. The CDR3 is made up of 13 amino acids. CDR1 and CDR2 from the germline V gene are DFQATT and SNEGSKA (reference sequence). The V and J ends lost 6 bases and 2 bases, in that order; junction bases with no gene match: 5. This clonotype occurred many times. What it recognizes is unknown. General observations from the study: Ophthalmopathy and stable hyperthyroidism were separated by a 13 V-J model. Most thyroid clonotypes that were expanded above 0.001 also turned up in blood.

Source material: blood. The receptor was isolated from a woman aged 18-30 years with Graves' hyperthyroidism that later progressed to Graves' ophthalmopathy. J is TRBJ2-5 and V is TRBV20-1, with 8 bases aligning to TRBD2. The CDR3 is CSAYTSGQETQYF. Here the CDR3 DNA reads TGCAGTGCGTATACTAGCGGACAAGAGACCCAGTACTTC.